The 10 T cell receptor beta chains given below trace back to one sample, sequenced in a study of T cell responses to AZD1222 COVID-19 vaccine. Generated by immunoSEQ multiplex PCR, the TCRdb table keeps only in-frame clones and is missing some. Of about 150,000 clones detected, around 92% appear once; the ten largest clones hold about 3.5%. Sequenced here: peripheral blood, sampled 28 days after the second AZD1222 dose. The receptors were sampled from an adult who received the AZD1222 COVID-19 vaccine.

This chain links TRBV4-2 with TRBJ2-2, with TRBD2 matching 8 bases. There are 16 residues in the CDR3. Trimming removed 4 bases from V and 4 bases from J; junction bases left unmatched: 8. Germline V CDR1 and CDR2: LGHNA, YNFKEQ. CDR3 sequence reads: CASSPDWTSITGELFF. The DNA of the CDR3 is TGTGCCAGCAGCCCCGACTGGACTAGCATCACCGGGGAGCTGTTTTTT.

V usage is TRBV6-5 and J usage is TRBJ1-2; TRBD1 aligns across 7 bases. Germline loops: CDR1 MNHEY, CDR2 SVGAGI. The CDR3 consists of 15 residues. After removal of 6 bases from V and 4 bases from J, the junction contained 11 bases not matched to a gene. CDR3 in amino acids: CASRPGGVASYGYTF. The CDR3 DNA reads TGTGCCAGCAGGCCAGGGGGAGTAGCGTCCTATGGCTACACCTTC.

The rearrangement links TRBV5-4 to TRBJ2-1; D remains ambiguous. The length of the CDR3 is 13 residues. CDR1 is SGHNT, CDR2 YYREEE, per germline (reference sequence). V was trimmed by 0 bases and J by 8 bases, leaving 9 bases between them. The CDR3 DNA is TGTGCCAGCAGCTTGGGGCCGTCGTATGAGCAGTTCTTC. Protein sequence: CASSLGPSYEQFF.

CDR3 in amino acids: CASRPGGVNEQFF. CDR3 sequence (DNA): TGTGCCAGCAGGCCGGGAGGGGTCAATGAGCAGTTCTTC. The rearrangement links TRBV4-2 to TRBJ2-1; 8 bases fit TRBD2. The CDR3 sequence is 13 residues long. CDR1 is LGHNA and CDR2 is YNFKEQ in the germline V gene. V trimming: 6 bases; J trimming: 6 bases; junction bases outside the gene matches: 4.

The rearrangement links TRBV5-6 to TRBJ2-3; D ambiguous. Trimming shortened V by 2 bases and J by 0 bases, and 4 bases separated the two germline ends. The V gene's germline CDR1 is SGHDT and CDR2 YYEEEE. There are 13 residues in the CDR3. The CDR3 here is CASSLGSTDTQYF. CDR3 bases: TGTGCCAGCAGCTTAGGGAGCACAGATACGCAGTATTTT.

CDR3 protein: CASSESGRLSPQHF. CDR3 DNA sequence: TGTGCCAGCAGTGAGTCAGGCAGGTTAAGCCCCCAGCATTTT. This chain links TRBV2 with TRBJ1-5; the D is unclear. The V end was cut by 3 bases, the J end by 10 bases, with 16 bases between. The CDR3 covers 14 residues. CDR1 and CDR2 (germline): SNHLY, FYNNEI.

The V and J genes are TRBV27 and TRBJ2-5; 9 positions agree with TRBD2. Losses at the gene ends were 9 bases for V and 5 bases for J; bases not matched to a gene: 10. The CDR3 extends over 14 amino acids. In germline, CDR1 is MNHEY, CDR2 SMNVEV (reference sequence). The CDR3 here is CASGAREGRETQYF. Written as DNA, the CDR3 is TGTGCCAGTGGGGCGCGGGAGGGCCGCGAGACCCAGTACTTC.

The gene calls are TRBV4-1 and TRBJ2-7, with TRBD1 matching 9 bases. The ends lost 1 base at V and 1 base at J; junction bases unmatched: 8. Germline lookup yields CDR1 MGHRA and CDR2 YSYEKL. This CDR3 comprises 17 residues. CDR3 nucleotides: TGCGCCAGCAGCCAAGCAGGGACAGGGTCTCTATCCTACGAGCAGTACTTC. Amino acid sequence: CASSQAGTGSLSYEQYF.

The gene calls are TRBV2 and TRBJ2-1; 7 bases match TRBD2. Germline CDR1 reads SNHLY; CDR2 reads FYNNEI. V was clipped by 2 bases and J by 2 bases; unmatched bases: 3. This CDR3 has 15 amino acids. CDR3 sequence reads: CASSERGGTYNEQFF. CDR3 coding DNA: TGTGCCAGCAGTGAACGCGGGGGTACCTACAATGAGCAGTTCTTC.

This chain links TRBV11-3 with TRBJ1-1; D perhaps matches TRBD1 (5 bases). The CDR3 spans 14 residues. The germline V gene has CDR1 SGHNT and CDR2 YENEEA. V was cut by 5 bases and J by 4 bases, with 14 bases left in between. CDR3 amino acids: CASSPRAGGTEAFF. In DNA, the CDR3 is TGTGCCAGCAGCCCCCGGGCCGGGGGCACTGAAGCTTTCTTT. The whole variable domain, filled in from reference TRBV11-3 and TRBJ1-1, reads EAGVVQSPRYKIIEKKQPVAFWCNPISGHNTLYWYLQNLGQGPELLIRYENEEAVDDSQLPKDRFSAERLKGVDSTLKIQPAELGDSAVYLCASSPRAGGTEAFFGQGTRLTVV.